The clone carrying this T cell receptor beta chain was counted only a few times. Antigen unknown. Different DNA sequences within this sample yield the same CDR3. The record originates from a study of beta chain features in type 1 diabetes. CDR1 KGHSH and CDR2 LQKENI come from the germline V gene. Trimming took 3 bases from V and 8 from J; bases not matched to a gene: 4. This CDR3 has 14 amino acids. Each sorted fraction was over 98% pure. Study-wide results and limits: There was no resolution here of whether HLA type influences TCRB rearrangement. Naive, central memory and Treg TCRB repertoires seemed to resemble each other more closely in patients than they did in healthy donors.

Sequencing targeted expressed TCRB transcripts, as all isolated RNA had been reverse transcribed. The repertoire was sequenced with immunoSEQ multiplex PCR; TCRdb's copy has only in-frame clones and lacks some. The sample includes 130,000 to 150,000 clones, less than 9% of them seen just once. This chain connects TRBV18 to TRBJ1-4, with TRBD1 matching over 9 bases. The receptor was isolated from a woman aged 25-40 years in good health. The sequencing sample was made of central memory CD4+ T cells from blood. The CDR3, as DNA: TGTGCCAGCTCACCGGGACAGGGTCGAGAAAAACTGTTTTTT. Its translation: CASSPGQGREKLFF.